This entry features one T cell receptor beta chain sequence. What it recognizes is unknown. Germline V gene lookup returns CDR1 MNHEY and CDR2 SVGAGI. The CDR3 sequence is 13 residues long. Trimming removed 7 bases from V and 8 bases from J, with 17 bases in between. The entry originates in a study of cytomegalovirus exposure and HLA in healthy donors. With 60 Vbeta and 13 Jbeta primers, the PCR was carried out. The repertoire was sequenced with immunoSEQ multiplex PCR; TCRdb's copy has only in-frame clones and lacks some. The table records about 130,000 clones, about three quarters of them present only once. The study, taken as a whole, reports: Common viral pathogens seemed to be connected with several of the most significant clusters, according to a later analysis. In a later analysis, compared with equally common non-associated chains, HLA-associated beta chains were more expanded.

J is TRBJ1-2 and V is TRBV6-5; possible D gene TRBD1, 5 bases. Source material: PBMCs. The sequence was collected from a male donor in good health and CMV-seronegative. The DNA for the CDR3 is TGTGCCAGCACCGAAGGGGTTTTGAGAGGCTACACCTTC. It encodes CASTEGVLRGYTF.